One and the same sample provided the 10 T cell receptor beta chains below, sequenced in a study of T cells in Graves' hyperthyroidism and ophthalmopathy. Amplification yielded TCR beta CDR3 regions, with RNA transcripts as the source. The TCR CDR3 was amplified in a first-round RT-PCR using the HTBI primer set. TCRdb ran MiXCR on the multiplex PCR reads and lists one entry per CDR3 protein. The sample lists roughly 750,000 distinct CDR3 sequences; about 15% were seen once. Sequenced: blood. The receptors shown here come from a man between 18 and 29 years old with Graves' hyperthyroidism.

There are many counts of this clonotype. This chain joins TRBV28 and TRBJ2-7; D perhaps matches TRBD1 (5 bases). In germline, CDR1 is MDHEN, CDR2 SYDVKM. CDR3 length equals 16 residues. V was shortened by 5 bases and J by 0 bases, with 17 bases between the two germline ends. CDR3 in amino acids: CASSLDTQVVSYEQYF. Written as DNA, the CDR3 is TGTGCCAGCAGTCTCGATACACAGGTAGTCTCCTACGAGCAGTACTTC.

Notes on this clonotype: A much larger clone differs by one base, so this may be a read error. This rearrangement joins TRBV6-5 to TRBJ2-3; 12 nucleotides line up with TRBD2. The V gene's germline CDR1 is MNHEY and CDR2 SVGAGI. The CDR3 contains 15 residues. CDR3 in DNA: TGTGGCAGCAGTTCTCTAGCGGGAGGGTTGGATACGCAGTATTTT. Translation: CGSSSLAGGLDTQYF.

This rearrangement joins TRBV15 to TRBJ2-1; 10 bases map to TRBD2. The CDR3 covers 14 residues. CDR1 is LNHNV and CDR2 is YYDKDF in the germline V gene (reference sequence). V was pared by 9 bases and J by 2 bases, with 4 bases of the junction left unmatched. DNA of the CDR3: TGTGCCACGACGAGCGGGAGGGCCTACAATGAGCAGTTCTTC. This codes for CATTSGRAYNEQFF.

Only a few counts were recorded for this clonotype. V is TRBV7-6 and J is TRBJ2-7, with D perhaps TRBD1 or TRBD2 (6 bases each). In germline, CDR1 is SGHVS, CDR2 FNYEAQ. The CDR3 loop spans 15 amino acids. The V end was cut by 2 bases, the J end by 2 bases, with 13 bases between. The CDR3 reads CASSLKQGGPYEQYF. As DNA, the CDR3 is TGTGCCAGCAGCTTAAAACAGGGAGGCCCCTACGAGCAGTACTTC.

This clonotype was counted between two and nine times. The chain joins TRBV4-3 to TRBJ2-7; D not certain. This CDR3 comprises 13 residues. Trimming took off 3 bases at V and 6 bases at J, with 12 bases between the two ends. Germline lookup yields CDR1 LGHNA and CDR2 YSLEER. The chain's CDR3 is CASSQVLVGEQYF. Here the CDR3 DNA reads TGCGCCAGCAGCCAGGTTCTAGTGGGCGAGCAGTACTTC.

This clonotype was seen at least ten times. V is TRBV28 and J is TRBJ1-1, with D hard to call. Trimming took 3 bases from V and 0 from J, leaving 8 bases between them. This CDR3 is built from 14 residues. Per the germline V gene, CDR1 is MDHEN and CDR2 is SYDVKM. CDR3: CASSFEPMNTEAFF. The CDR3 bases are TGTGCCAGCAGTTTCGAACCGATGAACACTGAAGCTTTCTTT.

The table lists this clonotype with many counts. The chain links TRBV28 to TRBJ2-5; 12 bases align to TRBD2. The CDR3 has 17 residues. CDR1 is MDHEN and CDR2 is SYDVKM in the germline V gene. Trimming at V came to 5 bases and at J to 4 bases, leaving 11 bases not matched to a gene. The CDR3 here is CASSPLLAGGIIETQYF. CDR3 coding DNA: TGTGCCAGCAGTCCCTTACTAGCGGGAGGTATTATAGAGACCCAGTACTTC.

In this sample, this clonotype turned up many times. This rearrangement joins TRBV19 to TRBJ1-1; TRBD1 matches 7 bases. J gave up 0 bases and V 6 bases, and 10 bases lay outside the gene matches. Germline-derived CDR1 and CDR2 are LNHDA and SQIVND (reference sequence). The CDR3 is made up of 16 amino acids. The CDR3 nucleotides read TGTGCCAGTAGCCCTCCCGGACAGGTTCTGAACACTGAAGCTTTCTTT. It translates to CASSPPGQVLNTEAFF.

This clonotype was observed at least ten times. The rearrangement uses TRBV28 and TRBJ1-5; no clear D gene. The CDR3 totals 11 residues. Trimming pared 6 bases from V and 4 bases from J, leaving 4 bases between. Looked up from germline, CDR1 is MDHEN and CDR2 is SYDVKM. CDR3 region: CASSTNQPQHF. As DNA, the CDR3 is TGTGCCAGCAGCACAAATCAGCCCCAGCATTTT. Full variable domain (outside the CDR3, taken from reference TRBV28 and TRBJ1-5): DVKVTQSSRYLVKRTGEKVFLECVQDMDHENMFWYRQDPGLGLRLIYFSYDVKMKEKGDIPEGYSVSREKKERFSLILESASTNQTSMYLCASSTNQPQHFGDGTRLSIL.

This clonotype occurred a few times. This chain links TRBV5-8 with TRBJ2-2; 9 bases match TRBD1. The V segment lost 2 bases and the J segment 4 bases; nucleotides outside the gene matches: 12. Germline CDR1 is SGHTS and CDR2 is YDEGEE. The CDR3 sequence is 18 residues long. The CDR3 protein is CASSLSMGTGKFTGELFF. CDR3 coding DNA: TGTGCCAGCAGCTTATCTATGGGGACAGGGAAGTTCACCGGGGAGCTGTTTTTT.